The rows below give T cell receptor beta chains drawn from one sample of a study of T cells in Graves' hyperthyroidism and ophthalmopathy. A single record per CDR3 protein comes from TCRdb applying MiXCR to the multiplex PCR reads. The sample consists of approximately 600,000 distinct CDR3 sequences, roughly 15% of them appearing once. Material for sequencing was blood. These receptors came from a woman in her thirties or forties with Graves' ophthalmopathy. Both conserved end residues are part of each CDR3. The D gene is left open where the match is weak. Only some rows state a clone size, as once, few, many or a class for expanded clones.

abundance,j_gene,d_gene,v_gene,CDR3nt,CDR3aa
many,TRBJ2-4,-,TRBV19,TGTGCCAGTAGTATAGGACTAGGAGGAAACATTCAGTACTTC,CASSIGLGGNIQYF
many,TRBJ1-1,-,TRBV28,TGTGCCAGCAGCGAGGTCCGATGGACTGAAGCTTTCTTT,CASSEVRWTEAFF
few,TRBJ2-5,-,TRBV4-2,TGTGCCAGCAGCCTTATGGACAGACAAGAGACCCAGTACTTC,CASSLMDRQETQYF
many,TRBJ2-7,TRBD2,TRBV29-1,TGCAGCGTTGAAGAGGAGGGAGCGGGAGGCGACGAGCAGTACTTC,CSVEEEGAGGDEQYF
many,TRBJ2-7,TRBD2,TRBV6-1,TGTGCCAGCAGACCTCCGACTAGCGGGACTTACGAGCAGTACTTC,CASRPPTSGTYEQYF
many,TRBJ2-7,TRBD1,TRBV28,TGTGCCAGCAGTTCCCCCAACAGGGGCTACTACGAGCAGTACTTC,CASSSPNRGYYEQYF
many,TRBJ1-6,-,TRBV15,TGTGCCACCAGCAGAGACTTTGGTTCACCCCTCCACTTT,CATSRDFGSPLHF
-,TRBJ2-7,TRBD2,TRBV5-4,TGTGCCAGCAGCTCCGGTGAGCGGGAGGGCCCTCTCTCCTACGAGCAGTACTTC,CASSSGEREGPLSYEQYF
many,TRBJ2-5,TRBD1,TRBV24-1,TGTGCCACCAGAAAGGGACAGCAAGAGACCCAGTACTTC,CATRKGQQETQYF
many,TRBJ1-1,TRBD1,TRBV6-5,TGTGCCAGCAGTTTCCCGACAGGGGAAGCTTTCTTT,CASSFPTGEAFF
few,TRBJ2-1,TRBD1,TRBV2,TGTGCCAGCAGTGAAGGGACAGGGGGTGAGCAGTTCTTC,CASSEGTGGEQFF
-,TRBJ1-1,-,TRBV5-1,TGCGCCAGCAGCTTGGCCGGGGCCTTGGGGGACACTGAAGCTTTCTTT,CASSLAGALGDTEAFF
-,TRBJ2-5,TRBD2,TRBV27,TGTGCCAGTGCAGGACTAGCGGGAACCCAGTACTTC,CASAGLAGTQYF
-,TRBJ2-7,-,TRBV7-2,TGTGCCAGCAGCTTACGGGCCTCCACCTACGAGCAGTACTTC,CASSLRASTYEQYF
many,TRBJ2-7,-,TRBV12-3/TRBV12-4,TGTGCCAGCAGTTCCAGGAACGAGCAGTACTTC,CASSSRNEQYF
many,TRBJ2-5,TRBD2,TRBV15,TGTGCCACCAGCAGGGCGGGAGCGATCGAGACCCAGTACTTC,CATSRAGAIETQYF
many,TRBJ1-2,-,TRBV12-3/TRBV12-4,TGTGCCAGCAGCGGCAGGGGAACCTACACCTTC,CASSGRGTYTF
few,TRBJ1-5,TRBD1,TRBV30,TGTGCCGGGGGACAGGCACACAATCAGCCCCAGCATTTT,CAGGQAHNQPQHF
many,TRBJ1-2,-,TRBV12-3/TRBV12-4,TGTGCCAGCAGTCCCACTACAGGGATCTATGGCTACACCTTC,CASSPTTGIYGYTF
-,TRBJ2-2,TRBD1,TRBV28,TGTGCCAGCAGTCCCGACGGACAGGGATACACCGGGGAGCTGTTTTTT,CASSPDGQGYTGELFF
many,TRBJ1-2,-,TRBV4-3,TGCGCCAGCAGCCAAGAGAATGTGGAGGGCTATGGCTACACCTTC,CASSQENVEGYGYTF
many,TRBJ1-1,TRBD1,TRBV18,TGTGCCAGCTCACCGACAGGGATGGACACTGAAGCTTTCTTT,CASSPTGMDTEAFF
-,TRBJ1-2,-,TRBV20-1,TGCGATGCCCCACGAGAGGGGGTGGGCTACACCTTC,CDAPREGVGYTF
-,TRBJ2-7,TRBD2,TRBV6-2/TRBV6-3,TGTGCCAGCAGTTACTCGATAGGTCCGTCGGGACTACCGGACATCGAGCAGTACTTC,CASSYSIGPSGLPDIEQYF
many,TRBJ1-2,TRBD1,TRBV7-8,TGTGCCAGCAGCCCCGGGGAATGGACAGGGGCTAACTATGGCTACACCTTC,CASSPGEWTGANYGYTF
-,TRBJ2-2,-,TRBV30,TGTGCCTGGACTTACACCGGGGAGCTGTTTTTT,CAWTYTGELFF
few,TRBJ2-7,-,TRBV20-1,TGCAGTGCCATCGGTGTACCTGACGAGCAGTACTTC,CSAIGVPDEQYF
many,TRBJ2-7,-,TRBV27,TGTGCCAGCAGTAATCAACACAGGGAGCAGTACTTC,CASSNQHREQYF
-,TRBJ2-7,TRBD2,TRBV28,TGTGCCAGCAGTCGAGGGACTAGCGGGAGCGAGCAGTACTTC,CASSRGTSGSEQYF
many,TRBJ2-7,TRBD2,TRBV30,TGTGCCTGGAGTTACGCTAGCGGGAACGAGCAGTACTTC,CAWSYASGNEQYF
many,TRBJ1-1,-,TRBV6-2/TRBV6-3,TGTGCCAGCAGTCCTATTCGTCAGGTCGTCGCTGAAGCTTTCTTT,CASSPIRQVVAEAFF
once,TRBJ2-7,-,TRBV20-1,TGCAGTACAGGGGCGGGAGGAGTCCACGAGCAGTACTTC,CSTGAGGVHEQYF
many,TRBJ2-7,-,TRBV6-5,TGTGCCAGCAGTTCCGACCGATATTCCTACGAGCAGTACTTC,CASSSDRYSYEQYF
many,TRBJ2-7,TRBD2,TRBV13,TGTGCCAGCAGTTTACCCGTAGCGGGGGGGTACGAGCAGTACTTC,CASSLPVAGGYEQYF
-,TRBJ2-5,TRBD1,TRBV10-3,TGTGCCATCGGCAGACAGGGTGGGGAGACCCAGTACTTC,CAIGRQGGETQYF